These 28 T cell receptor beta chains came from one sample sequenced in a study of identical twins listed by TCRdb under 2016. Library preparation employed 5' RACE. Sequencing used an Illumina HiSeq 2000. Using fastp at Q25 and MiXCR, TCRdb reprocessed the public reads and kept productive beta chains. All rows with the same CDR3 protein become a single entry with the most common DNA and genes. Here the sample has about 190,000 distinct CDR3 sequences; roughly 15% occur a single time. In total, the top ten clones hold 40% of the sample. The same specimen was also included in a second study, on T cells expressing NK-cell markers.

The sample comprised CD8+ T cells sorted from blood. The receptors originated from a woman aged 18-30 years in good health.

This clonotype turned up a few times. The CDR3 sequence: CASSQGGPSGSYNEQFF. The CDR3 bases are TGCGCCAGCAGCCAAGGGGGCCCTAGCGGCAGCTACAATGAGCAGTTCTTC. The chain has TRBV4-1 and TRBJ2-1; 7 nucleotides match TRBD2. This CDR3 contains 17 residues. The V gene's germline CDR1 is MGHRA and CDR2 YSYEKL. After removal of 1 base from V and 3 bases from J, the junction contained 9 bases not matched to a gene.

This clonotype was seen a few times. This chain connects TRBV10-3 to TRBJ2-1, with 8 bases aligning to TRBD2. Per germline, CDR1 ENHRY and CDR2 SYGVKD. CDR3 length: 15 amino acids. V lost 5 bases and J lost 4; bases outside the gene matches: 7. As DNA, the CDR3 is TGTGCCATCAGTCTAGGCGGGGGGATGTACAATGAGCAGTTCTTC. It yields the protein CAISLGGGMYNEQFF.

This sequence joins TRBV5-1 and TRBJ1-1; weak D call: TRBD1 (6 bases). The CDR3 length is 13 residues. Germline values: CDR1 SGHRS, CDR2 YFSETQ. Between the trimmed V and J ends, which lost 4 bases and 8 bases, there was a span of 15 bases. Here the CDR3 reads CASSSDTGGEAFF. Here the CDR3 DNA reads TGCGCCAGCAGCAGCGATACGGGGGGCGAAGCTTTCTTT.

CDR3 protein: CSVAGQKGTGELFF. The CDR3 DNA sequence: TGCAGCGTTGCAGGACAGAAAGGGACCGGGGAGCTGTTTTTT. The chain couples TRBV29-1 to TRBJ2-2, with a possible D match to TRBD1 (6 bases). With 4 bases removed from V and 5 bases from J, the gap between germline ends came to 14 bases. Germline V gene data show CDR1 as SQVTM and CDR2 as ANQGSEA. The CDR3 extends over 14 amino acids.

This clonotype has only a few counts. The CDR3 sequence: CASRLGIMNTEAFF. Written as DNA, the CDR3 is TGTGCCAGCAGGTTGGGGATCATGAACACTGAAGCTTTCTTT. The chain links TRBV28 to TRBJ1-1; D ambiguous. CDR1 MDHEN and CDR2 SYDVKM come from the germline V gene. Trimming took 6 bases from V and 0 from J, leaving 11 bases between them. CDR3 length equals 14 residues.

The rearrangement uses TRBV7-8 and TRBJ2-5, with D uncertain. Germline V gene lookup returns CDR1 SGHVS and CDR2 FQNEAQ. V was trimmed by 0 bases and J by 1 base, leaving 6 bases between them. The CDR3 length is 14 residues. CDR3 sequence: CASSLAHPQETQYF. The CDR3 DNA sequence: TGTGCCAGCAGCTTAGCGCACCCCCAAGAGACCCAGTACTTC.

This chain's CDR3 is CASSQDQGGELFF. DNA for the CDR3: TGCGCCAGCAGCCAAGACCAAGGCGGGGAGCTGTTTTTT. The V gene is TRBV4-1, the J gene TRBJ2-2; D gene ambiguous. The CDR3 covers 13 residues. V dropped 0 bases and J dropped 7 bases, with 6 bases sitting between them. In germline, CDR1 is MGHRA, CDR2 YSYEKL.

The chain uses TRBV7-9 and TRBJ2-3; no reliable D call. Trimming removed 7 bases from V and 3 bases from J, with 11 bases in between. Germline V gives CDR1 SEHNR, CDR2 FQNEAQ (reference sequence). This CDR3 contains 13 residues. The CDR3: CASIHAETDTQYF. The CDR3 DNA follows: TGTGCCAGCATCCACGCCGAGACAGATACGCAGTATTTT.

The V and J genes are TRBV5-1 and TRBJ2-3; 8 positions match TRBD2. The CDR3 loop spans 16 amino acids. Germline V gene lookup returns CDR1 SGHRS and CDR2 YFSETQ. V was clipped by 3 bases and J by 2 bases; unmatched bases: 8. The CDR3 reads CASSSRGGRDTDTQYF. The CDR3 DNA follows: TGCGCCAGCAGCTCCCGCGGGGGGAGGGACACAGATACGCAGTATTTT.

The table lists this clonotype with many counts. The genes are TRBV12-3 or TRBV12-4 and TRBJ2-7; D unresolved. Between the trimmed V and J ends, which lost 3 bases and 5 bases, there was a span of 5 bases. This CDR3 has 11 residues. The CDR3 coding sequence is TGTGCCAGCAGTTTCCACCACGAGCAGTACTTC. This translates into CASSFHHEQYF.

This clonotype was counted between two and nine times. The CDR3 region is CASSAALTDTQYF. As DNA, the CDR3 is TGTGCCAGCAGCGCGGCACTCACAGATACGCAGTATTTT. The rearrangement uses TRBV9 and TRBJ2-3; D is undetermined. This CDR3 comprises 13 residues. Trimming pared 3 bases from V and 2 bases from J, leaving 7 bases between. Germline V gene data show CDR1 as SGDLS and CDR2 as YYNGEE.

This clonotype was recorded a few times. V gene TRBV5-1 combines with J gene TRBJ2-2, with 9 bases aligning to TRBD2. J was trimmed by 6 bases and V by 2 bases; bases with no gene match: 14. The length of the CDR3 is 18 residues. Germline CDR1 is SGHRS and CDR2 is YFSETQ. The CDR3 region has the DNA TGCGCCAGCAGCTTTGGGACGAAAAGCGGGGGGACCGCCGGGGAGCTGTTTTTT. This translates into CASSFGTKSGGTAGELFF.

This sequence joins TRBV3-1 and TRBJ2-5, with D hard to call. Germline V gene sequence: CDR1 LGHDT, CDR2 YNNKEL (reference sequence). The germline V and J ends were trimmed by 4 bases and 1 base, with 16 bases remaining between them. This CDR3 spans 16 amino acids. The CDR3: CASSLSAAEIQETQYF. The CDR3 nucleotides read TGTGCCAGCAGCCTCTCTGCGGCGGAAATCCAAGAGACCCAGTACTTC.

Only a few counts were recorded for this clonotype. The V gene is TRBV6-5, the J gene TRBJ2-5; D unclear. Trimming cost V 10 bases and J 2 bases, with 11 bases left between them. The CDR3 loop spans 12 amino acids. The germline CDR1 and CDR2 sequences are MNHEY and SVGAGI. This CDR3 reads CATESRQETQYF. The CDR3 DNA sequence: TGTGCCACCGAGTCACGTCAAGAGACCCAGTACTTC.

The genes are TRBV7-9 and TRBJ1-1, with a weak D call TRBD1 (5 bases). V lost 3 bases to trimming and J lost 1 base, with 12 bases between them. This CDR3 comprises 15 residues. Germline CDR1 reads SEHNR; CDR2 reads FQNEAQ (reference sequence). The CDR3 DNA sequence: TGTGCCAGCAGCTTCCAGGGCCAGGGGAACACTGAAGCTTTCTTT. The encoded protein is CASSFQGQGNTEAFF.

This clonotype showed up many times. The chain joins TRBV12-3 or TRBV12-4 to TRBJ1-3, with D perhaps TRBD1 (5 bases). This CDR3 is built from 15 residues. Trimming left V 2 bases short and J 8 bases short, with 16 bases between. CDR3 DNA sequence: TGTGCCAGCAGTTTATACGCAGGGCTAAACCACACCATATATTTT. Amino acids: CASSLYAGLNHTIYF.

V is TRBV12-3 or TRBV12-4 and J is TRBJ1-1; D gene uncertain. Between the trimmed V and J ends, which lost 5 bases and 1 base, there was a span of 2 bases. This CDR3 is built from 11 residues. The CDR3 sequence is CASSKNTEAFF. Written as DNA, the CDR3 is TGTGCCAGCAGTAAGAACACTGAAGCTTTCTTT.

The rearrangement uses TRBV9 and TRBJ2-1; 13 bases match TRBD2. The CDR3 runs to 17 residues. CDR1 and CDR2 (germline): SGDLS, YYNGEE. The ends lost 1 base at V and 7 bases at J; junction bases unmatched: 8. The CDR3 loop is CASSVYPGTSGNNEQFF. CDR3 DNA sequence: TGTGCCAGCAGCGTATATCCCGGGACTAGCGGGAATAATGAGCAGTTCTTC.

The chain carries TRBV15 and TRBJ2-1; 10 bases are a match to TRBD2. Trimming at V came to 0 bases and at J to 7 bases, leaving 3 bases not matched to a gene. The CDR3 spans 15 residues. Germline CDR1 reads LNHNV; CDR2 reads YYDKDF (reference sequence). CDR3 protein: CATSRDLAGANEQFF. CDR3 sequence (DNA): TGTGCCACCAGCAGAGACCTAGCGGGAGCGAATGAGCAGTTCTTC.

The chain uses TRBV2 and TRBJ2-1, with no clear D. Germline CDR1 reads SNHLY; CDR2 reads FYNNEI. This CDR3 is built from 11 residues. V dropped 7 bases and J dropped 5 bases, with 6 bases sitting between them. The CDR3 loop is CASKPNNEQFF. DNA of the CDR3: TGTGCCAGCAAACCAAACAATGAGCAGTTCTTC.

This chain connects TRBV9 to TRBJ2-2, with 9 bases aligning to TRBD1. With V trimmed by 0 bases and J by 4 bases, 10 bases remained unmatched. CDR1 and CDR2 from the germline V gene are SGDLS and YYNGEE. This CDR3 region has 18 residues. The CDR3 nucleotides are TGTGCCAGCAGCGTAGGAGGATGGACAGGGGACCCCACCGGGGAGCTGTTTTTT. Protein product: CASSVGGWTGDPTGELFF.

In this sample, this clonotype turned up a few times. The rearrangement links TRBV11-2 to TRBJ2-1, with D uncertain. This CDR3 is built from 12 residues. Trimming removed 0 bases at V and 10 bases at J, with 7 bases between. From germline, CDR1 is SGHAT and CDR2 FQNNGV. The CDR3: CASSLDPREQFF. The CDR3 region has the DNA TGTGCCAGCAGCTTAGATCCTCGCGAGCAGTTCTTC.

This clonotype was counted a few times. This sequence joins TRBV4-3 and TRBJ2-3; 9 bases are a match to TRBD2. Germline loops: CDR1 LGHNA, CDR2 YSLEER. This CDR3 has 17 residues. J gave up 0 bases and V 0 bases, and 4 bases lay outside the gene matches. CDR3 coding DNA: TGCGCCAGCAGCCAAGATCCGCTAGCGGGAAGCACAGATACGCAGTATTTT. The encoded protein is CASSQDPLAGSTDTQYF.

This clonotype was observed a handful of times. The chain joins TRBV12-3 or TRBV12-4 to TRBJ2-1; possible D gene TRBD2, 7 bases. This CDR3 is 14 amino acids long. The V gene lost 2 bases and the J gene lost 10 bases, with 15 bases spanning the gap. CDR3 in DNA: TGTGCCAGCAGTTTAAGTGGGGGGGCTTCCGAGCAGTTCTTC. Translating gives CASSLSGGASEQFF.

This clonotype was seen more than once but under ten times. The V and J genes are TRBV10-2 and TRBJ2-7; 8 bases are shared with TRBD1. Per the germline V gene, CDR1 is WSHSY and CDR2 is SAAADI. V gave up 1 base and J gave up 2 bases; unmatched junction bases: 1. The CDR3 totals 14 residues. The CDR3 DNA sequence: TGCGCCAGCAGTGAGTACAGGGGGGCCTACGAGCAGTACTTC. It is translated as CASSEYRGAYEQYF.

CDR3 amino acids: CASSGVSGNTIYF. The DNA for the CDR3 is TGTGCCAGCAGTGGAGTCTCTGGAAACACCATATATTTT. This chain joins TRBV12-3 or TRBV12-4 and TRBJ1-3; no firm D call. Deletions cut 5 bases from V and 0 bases from J, with 5 bases between. The CDR3 is 13 residues long.

The rearrangement joins TRBV20-1 to TRBJ2-1; 7 bases map to TRBD2. The CDR3 has 14 residues. V was pared by 6 bases and J by 5 bases, with 10 bases of the junction left unmatched. CDR1 and CDR2 from the germline V gene are DFQATT and SNEGSKA (reference sequence). CDR3 DNA: TGCAGTGCCCCGTCCGGGAGGACCAACAATGAGCAGTTCTTC. This translates into CSAPSGRTNNEQFF.

The chain links TRBV12-3 or TRBV12-4 to TRBJ2-4, with no clear D. The length of the CDR3 is 11 residues. V shed 8 bases and J shed 6 bases, with 8 bases lying between them. The CDR3 sequence: CASRSGNIQYF. DNA for the CDR3: TGTGCCAGCCGATCCGGAAACATTCAGTACTTC.